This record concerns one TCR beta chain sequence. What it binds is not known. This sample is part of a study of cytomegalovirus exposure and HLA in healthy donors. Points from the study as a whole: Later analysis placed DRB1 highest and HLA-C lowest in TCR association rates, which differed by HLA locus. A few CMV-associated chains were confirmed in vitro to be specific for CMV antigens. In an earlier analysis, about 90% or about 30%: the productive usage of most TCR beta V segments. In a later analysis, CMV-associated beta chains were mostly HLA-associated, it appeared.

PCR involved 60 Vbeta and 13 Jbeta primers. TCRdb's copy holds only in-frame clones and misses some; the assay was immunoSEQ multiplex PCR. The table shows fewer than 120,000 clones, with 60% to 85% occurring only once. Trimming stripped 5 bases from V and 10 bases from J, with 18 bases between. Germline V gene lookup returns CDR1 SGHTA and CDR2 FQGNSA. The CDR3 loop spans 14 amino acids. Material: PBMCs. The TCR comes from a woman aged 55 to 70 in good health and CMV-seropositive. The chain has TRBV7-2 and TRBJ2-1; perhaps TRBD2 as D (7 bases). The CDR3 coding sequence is TGTGCCAGCAGCCTACATGGGGGGGCTAACGAGCAGTTCTTC. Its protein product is CASSLHGGANEQFF.